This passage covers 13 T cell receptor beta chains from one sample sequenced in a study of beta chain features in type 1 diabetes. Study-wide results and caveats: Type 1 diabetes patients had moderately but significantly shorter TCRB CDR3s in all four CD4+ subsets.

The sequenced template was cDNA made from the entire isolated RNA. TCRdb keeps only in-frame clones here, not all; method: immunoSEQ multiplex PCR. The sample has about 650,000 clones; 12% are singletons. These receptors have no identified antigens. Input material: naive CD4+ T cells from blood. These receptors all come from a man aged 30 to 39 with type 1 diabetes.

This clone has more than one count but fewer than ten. Here the CDR3 reads CASSPRQGGANDEQFF. The CDR3 DNA sequence: TGTGCCAGCAGCCCCCGTCAGGGGGGCGCGAATGATGAGCAGTTCTTC. The rearrangement links TRBV7-9 to TRBJ2-1, with D maybe TRBD1 (7 bases). Trimming pared 5 bases from V and 8 bases from J, leaving 22 bases between. Germline-derived CDR1 and CDR2 are SEHNR and FQNEAQ (reference sequence). The CDR3 has 16 amino acids.

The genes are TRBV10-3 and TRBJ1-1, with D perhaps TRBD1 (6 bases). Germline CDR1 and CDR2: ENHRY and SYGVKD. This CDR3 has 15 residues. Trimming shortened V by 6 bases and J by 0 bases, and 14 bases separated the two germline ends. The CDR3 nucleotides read TGTGCCATCAGACATACGGGGGGCATGAACACTGAAGCTTTCTTT. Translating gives CAIRHTGGMNTEAFF.

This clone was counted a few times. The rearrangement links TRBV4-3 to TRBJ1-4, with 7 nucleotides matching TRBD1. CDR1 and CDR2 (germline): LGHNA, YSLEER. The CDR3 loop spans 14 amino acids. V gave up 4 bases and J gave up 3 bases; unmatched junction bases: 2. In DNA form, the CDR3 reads TGCGCCAGCAGCCCAGGACAGGCTAATGAAAAACTGTTTTTT. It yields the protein CASSPGQANEKLFF.

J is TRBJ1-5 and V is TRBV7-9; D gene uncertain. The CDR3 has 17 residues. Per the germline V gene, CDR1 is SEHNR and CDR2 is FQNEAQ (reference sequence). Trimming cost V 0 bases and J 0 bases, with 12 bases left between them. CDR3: CASSLANSLDSNQPQHF. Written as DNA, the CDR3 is TGTGCCAGCAGCTTAGCGAACAGCCTGGATAGCAATCAGCCCCAGCATTTT.

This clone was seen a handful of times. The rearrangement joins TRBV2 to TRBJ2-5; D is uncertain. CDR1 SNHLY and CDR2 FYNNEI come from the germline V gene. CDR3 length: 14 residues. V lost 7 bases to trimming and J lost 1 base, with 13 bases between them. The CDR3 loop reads CASTREGVQETQYF. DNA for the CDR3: TGTGCCAGCACCCGAGAAGGAGTCCAAGAGACCCAGTACTTC.

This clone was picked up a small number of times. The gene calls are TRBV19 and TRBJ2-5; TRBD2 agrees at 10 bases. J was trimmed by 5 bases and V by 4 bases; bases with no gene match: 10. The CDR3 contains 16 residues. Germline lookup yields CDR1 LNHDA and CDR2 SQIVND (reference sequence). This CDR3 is CASSKVAGGRWETQYF. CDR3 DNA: TGTGCCAGTAGTAAGGTAGCGGGGGGCCGATGGGAGACCCAGTACTTC.

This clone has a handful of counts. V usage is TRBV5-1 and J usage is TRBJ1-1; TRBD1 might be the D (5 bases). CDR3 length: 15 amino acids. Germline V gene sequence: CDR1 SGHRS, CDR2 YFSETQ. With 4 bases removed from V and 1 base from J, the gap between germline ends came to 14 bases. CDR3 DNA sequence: TGCGCCAGCAGCCCCCGGCTTGGGGGGAACACTGAAGCTTTCTTT. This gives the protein CASSPRLGGNTEAFF.

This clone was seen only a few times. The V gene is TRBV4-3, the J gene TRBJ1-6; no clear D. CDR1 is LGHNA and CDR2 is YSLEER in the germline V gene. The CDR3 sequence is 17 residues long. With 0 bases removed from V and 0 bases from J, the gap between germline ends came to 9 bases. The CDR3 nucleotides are TGCGCCAGCAGCCAAGAATACGGCAACTCCTATAATTCACCCCTCCACTTT. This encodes CASSQEYGNSYNSPLHF.

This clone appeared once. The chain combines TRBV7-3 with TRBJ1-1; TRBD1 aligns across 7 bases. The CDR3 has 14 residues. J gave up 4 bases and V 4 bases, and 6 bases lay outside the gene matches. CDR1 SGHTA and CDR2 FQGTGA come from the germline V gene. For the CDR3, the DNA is TGTGCCAGCAGCTCCACGACAGGGACCACTGAAGCTTTCTTT. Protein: CASSSTTGTTEAFF.

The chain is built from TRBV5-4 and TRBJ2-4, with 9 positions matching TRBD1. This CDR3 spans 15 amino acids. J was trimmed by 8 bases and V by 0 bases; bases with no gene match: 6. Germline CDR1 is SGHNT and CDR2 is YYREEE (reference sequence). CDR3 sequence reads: CASSLGTGAIDIQYF. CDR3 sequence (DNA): TGTGCCAGCAGCTTGGGGACAGGGGCCATCGACATTCAGTACTTC.

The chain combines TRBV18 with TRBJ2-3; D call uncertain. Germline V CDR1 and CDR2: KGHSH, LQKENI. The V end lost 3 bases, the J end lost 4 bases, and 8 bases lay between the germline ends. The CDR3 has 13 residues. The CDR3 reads CASSPRQADTQYF. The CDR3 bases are TGTGCCAGCTCACCCCGGCAGGCAGATACGCAGTATTTT. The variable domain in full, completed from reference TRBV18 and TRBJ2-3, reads NAGVMQNPRHLVRRRGQEARLRCSPMKGHSHVYWYRQLPEEGLKFMVYLQKENIIDESGMPKERFSAEFPKEGPSILRIQQVVRGDSAAYFCASSPRQADTQYFGPGTRLTVL.

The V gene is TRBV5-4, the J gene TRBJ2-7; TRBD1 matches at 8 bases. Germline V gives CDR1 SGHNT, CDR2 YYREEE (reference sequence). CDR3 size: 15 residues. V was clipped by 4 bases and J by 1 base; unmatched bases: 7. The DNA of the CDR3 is TGTGCCAGCAGCGCCGGGACAGGCAGGTCCTACGAGCAGTACTTC. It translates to CASSAGTGRSYEQYF.

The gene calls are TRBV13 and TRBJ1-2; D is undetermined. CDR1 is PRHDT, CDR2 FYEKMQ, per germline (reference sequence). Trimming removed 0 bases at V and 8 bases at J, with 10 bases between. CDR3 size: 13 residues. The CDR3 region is CASSLGLENGYTF. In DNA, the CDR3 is TGTGCCAGCAGCTTAGGACTGGAAAACGGCTACACCTTC.